This T cell receptor beta chain was retrieved from a study of blood T cell repertoires in COVID-19. Turning to the study itself: Samples came from the United States, Italy and Spain, spanning acute and convalescent COVID-19.

CDR1 is MNHNS, CDR2 SASEGT, per germline. The CDR3 spans 17 residues. The germline V and J ends were trimmed by 1 base and 6 bases, with 19 bases remaining between them. This clone was found a few times. Authors' processing steps: Amplified reference gene primers provided the basis for estimating nucleated cell counts. Sequenced by immunoSEQ multiplex PCR; TCRdb stores in-frame clones only, minus some. D and trimming come from the DNA, and the V and J calls and clone size come from that table. The sample holds 250,000 or so clones, about nine tenths seen once. The TCR sequence derives from a woman in her thirties or forties who had recovered from COVID-19. This chain uses TRBV6-1 with TRBJ1-5, with D uncertain. What was sequenced was peripheral blood. CDR3 in amino acids: CASSEEGRPMGGQPQHF. The CDR3 DNA is TGTGCCAGCAGTGAAGAAGGCAGACCCATGGGAGGTCAGCCCCAGCATTTT.